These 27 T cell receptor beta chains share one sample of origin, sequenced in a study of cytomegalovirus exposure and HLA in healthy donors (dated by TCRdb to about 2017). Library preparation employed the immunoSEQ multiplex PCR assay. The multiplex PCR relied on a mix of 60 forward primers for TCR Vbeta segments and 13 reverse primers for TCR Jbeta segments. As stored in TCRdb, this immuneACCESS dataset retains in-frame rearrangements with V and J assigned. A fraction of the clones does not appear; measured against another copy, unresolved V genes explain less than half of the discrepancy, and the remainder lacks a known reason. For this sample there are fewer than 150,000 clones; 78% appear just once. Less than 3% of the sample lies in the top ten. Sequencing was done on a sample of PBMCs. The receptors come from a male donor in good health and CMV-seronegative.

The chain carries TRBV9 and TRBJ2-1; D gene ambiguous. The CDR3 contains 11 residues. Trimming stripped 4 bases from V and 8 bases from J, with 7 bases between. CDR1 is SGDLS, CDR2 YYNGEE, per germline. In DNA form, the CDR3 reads TGTGCCAGCAGCCCCCTCTATGAGCAGTTCTTC. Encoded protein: CASSPLYEQFF.

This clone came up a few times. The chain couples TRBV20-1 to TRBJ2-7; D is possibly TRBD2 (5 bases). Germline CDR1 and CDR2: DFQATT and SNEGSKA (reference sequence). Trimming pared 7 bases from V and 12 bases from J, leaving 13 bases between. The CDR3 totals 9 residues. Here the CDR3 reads CSGTSGVYF. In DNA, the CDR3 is TGCAGTGGCACCTCCGGGGTGTACTTC.

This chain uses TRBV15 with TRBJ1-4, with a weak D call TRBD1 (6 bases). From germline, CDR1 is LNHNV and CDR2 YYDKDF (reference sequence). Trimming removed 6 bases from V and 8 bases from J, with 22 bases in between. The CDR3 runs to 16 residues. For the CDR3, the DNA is TGTGCCACCAGGGACGTCCGGGGGGCATCGGAGGAAAAACTGTTTTTT. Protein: CATRDVRGASEEKLFF. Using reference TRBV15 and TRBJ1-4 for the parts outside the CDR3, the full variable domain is DAMVIQNPRYQVTQFGKPVTLSCSQTLNHNVMYWYQQKSSQAPKLLFHYYDKDFNNEADTPDNFQSRRPNTSFCFLDIRSPGLGDTAMYLCATRDVRGASEEKLFFGSGTQLSVL.

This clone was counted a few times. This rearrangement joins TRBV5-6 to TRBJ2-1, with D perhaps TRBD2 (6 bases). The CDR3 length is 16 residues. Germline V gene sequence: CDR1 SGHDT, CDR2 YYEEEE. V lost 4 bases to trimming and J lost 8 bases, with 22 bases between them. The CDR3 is CASSLPRGRDRHEQFF. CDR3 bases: TGTGCCAGCAGCCTCCCGCGGGGCCGAGACCGACATGAGCAGTTCTTC.

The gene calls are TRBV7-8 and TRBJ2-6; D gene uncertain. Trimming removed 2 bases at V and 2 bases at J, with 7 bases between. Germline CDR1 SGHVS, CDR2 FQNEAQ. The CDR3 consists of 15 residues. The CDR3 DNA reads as TGTGCCAGCAGCTTACGAACTGCTGGGGCCAACGTCCTGACTTTC. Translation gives CASSLRTAGANVLTF.

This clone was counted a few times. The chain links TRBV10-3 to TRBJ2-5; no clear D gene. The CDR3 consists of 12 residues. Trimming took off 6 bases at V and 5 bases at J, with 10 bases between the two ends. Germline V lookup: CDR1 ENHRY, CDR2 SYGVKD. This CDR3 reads CAISRNEETQYF. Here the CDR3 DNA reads TGTGCCATCAGCAGGAATGAGGAGACCCAGTACTTC.

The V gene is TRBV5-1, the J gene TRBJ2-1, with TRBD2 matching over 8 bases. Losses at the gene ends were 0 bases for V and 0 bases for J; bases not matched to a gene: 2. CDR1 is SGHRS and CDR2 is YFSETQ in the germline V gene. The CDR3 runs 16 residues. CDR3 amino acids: CASSLVTSGSYNEQFF. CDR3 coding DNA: TGCGCCAGCAGCTTGGTTACTAGCGGCTCCTACAATGAGCAGTTCTTC.

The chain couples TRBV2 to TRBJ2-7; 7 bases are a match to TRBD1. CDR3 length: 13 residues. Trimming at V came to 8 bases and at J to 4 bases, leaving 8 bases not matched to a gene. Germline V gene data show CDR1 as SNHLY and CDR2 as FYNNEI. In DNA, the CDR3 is TGTGCCAGCGGCCGGGACAGCTTTTACGAGCAGTACTTC. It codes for CASGRDSFYEQYF.

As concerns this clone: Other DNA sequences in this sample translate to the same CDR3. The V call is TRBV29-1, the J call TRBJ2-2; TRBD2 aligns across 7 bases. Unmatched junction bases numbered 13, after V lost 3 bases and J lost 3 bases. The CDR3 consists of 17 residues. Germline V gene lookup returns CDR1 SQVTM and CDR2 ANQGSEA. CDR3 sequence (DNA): TGCAGCGTTGAGGATCCTGGCCGGGGGGTTTACACCGGGGAGCTGTTTTTT. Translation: CSVEDPGRGVYTGELFF.

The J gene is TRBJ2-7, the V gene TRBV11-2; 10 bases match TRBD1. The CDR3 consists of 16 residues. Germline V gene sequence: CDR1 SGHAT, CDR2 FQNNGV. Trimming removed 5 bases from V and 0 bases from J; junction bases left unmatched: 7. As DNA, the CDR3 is TGTGCCAGCAGCCCCCCCGGGGACAGGGGCTCCTACGAGCAGTACTTC. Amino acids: CASSPPGDRGSYEQYF.

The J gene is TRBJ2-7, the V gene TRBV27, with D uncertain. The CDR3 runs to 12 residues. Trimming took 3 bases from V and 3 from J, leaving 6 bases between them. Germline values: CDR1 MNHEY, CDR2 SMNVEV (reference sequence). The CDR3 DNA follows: TGTGCCAGCAGTTTTTCGGGCTACGAGCAGTACTTC. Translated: CASSFSGYEQYF.

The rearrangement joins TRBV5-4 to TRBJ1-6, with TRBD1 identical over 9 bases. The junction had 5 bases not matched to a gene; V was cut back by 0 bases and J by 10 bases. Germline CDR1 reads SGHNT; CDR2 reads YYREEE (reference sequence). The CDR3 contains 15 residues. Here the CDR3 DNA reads TGTGCCAGCAGCTTGGGGGGACAGGGTGAATCACCCCTCCACTTT. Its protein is CASSLGGQGESPLHF.

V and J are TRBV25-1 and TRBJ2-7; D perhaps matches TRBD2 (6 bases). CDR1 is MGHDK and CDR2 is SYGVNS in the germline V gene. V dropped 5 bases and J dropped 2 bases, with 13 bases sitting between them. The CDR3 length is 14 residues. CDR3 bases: TGTGCCAGCAGTAACGCCGGGGGACCCTACGAGCAGTACTTC. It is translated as CASSNAGGPYEQYF.

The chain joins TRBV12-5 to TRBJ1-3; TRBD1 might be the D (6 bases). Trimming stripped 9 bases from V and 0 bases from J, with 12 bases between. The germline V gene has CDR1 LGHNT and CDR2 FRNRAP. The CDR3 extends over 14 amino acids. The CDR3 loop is CARGATFSGNTIYF. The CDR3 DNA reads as TGTGCTAGGGGGGCGACATTCTCTGGAAACACCATATATTTT.

The CDR3 nucleotides are TGTGCCAGTAGTATCTCCTACACAGATACGCAGTATTTT. Translation gives CASSISYTDTQYF. This rearrangement joins TRBV19 to TRBJ2-3; D uncertain. Germline lookup yields CDR1 LNHDA and CDR2 SQIVND (reference sequence). The V end was cut by 3 bases, the J end by 2 bases, with 6 bases between. CDR3 length: 13 residues.

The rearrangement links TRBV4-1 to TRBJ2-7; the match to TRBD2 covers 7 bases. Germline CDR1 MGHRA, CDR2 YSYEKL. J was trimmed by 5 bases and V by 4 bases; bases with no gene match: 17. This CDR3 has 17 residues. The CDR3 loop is CASSRIADAGGINEQYF. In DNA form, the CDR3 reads TGCGCCAGCAGCCGGATAGCGGATGCCGGGGGGATCAACGAGCAGTACTTC.

The CDR3 loop reads CASSSPTGGISGANVLTF. The CDR3 DNA follows: TGTGCCAGCAGCTCCCCGACAGGGGGGATCTCTGGGGCCAACGTCCTGACTTTC. The chain joins TRBV5-4 to TRBJ2-6; TRBD1 agrees at 9 bases. Losses at the gene ends were 3 bases for V and 0 bases for J; bases not matched to a gene: 7. This CDR3 comprises 18 residues. Germline loops: CDR1 SGHNT, CDR2 YYREEE (reference sequence).

The CDR3 protein is CASSLETRSVAGTQYF. The CDR3, as DNA: TGTGCCAGCAGCTTGGAGACTAGGTCGGTTGCGGGTACGCAGTATTTT. The rearrangement links TRBV5-4 to TRBJ2-3, with a weak D call TRBD2 (6 bases). The V end was cut by 0 bases, the J end by 8 bases, with 19 bases between. The germline V gene has CDR1 SGHNT and CDR2 YYREEE (reference sequence). This CDR3 has 16 amino acids.

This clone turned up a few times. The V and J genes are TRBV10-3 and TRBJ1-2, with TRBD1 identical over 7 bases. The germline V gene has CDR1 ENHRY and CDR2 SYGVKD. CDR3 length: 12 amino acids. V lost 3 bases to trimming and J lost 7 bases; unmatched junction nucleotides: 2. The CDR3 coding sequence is TGTGCCATCAGTGAAACAGGGGTTGGCTACACCTTC. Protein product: CAISETGVGYTF.

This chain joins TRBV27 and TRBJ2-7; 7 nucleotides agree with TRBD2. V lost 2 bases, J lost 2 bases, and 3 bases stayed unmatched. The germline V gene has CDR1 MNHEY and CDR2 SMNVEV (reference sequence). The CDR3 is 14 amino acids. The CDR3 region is CASSLAGATYEQYF. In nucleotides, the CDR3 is TGTGCCAGCAGTTTAGCGGGAGCGACCTACGAGCAGTACTTC.

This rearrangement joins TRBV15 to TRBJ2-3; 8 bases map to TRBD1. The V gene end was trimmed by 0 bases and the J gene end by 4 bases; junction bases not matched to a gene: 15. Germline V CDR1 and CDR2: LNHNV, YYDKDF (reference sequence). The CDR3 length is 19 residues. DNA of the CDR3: TGTGCCACCAGCAGAGATTATTCGTGGCAGGGGGCTAACTCAGATACGCAGTATTTT. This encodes CATSRDYSWQGANSDTQYF.

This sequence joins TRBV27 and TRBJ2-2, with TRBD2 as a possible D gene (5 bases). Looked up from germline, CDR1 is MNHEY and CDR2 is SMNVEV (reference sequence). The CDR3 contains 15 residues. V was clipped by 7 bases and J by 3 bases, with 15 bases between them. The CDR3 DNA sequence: TGTGCCAGCAACCCCGCAGACTATCACACCGGGGAGCTGTTTTTT. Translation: CASNPADYHTGELFF.

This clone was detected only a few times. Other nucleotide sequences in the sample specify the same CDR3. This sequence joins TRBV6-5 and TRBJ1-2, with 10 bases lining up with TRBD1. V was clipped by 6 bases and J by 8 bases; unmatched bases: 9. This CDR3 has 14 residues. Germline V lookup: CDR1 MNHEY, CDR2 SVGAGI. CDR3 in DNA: TGTGCCAGCAGCGCGACAGGGGGCGTACGGGGCTACACCTTC. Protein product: CASSATGGVRGYTF.

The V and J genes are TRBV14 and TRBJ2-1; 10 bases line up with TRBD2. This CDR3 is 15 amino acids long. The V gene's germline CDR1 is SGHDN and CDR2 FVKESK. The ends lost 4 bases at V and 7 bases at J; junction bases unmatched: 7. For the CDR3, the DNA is TGTGCCAGCAGCCCATATAGCGGGAGGAGGAATGAGCAGTTCTTC. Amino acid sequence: CASSPYSGRRNEQFF.

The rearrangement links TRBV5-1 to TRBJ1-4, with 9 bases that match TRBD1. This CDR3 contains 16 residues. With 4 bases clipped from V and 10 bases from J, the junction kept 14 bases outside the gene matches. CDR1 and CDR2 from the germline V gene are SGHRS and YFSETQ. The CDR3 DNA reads TGCGCCAGCAGCCACGGGACAGGGCCCCTTGAGGGAAAACTGTTTTTT. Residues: CASSHGTGPLEGKLFF.

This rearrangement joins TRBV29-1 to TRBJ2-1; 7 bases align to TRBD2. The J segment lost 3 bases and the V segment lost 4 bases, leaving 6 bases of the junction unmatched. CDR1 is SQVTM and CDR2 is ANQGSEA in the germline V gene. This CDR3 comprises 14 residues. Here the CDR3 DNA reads TGCAGCGTTGCGGAAGGCGGGGGCTACAATGAGCAGTTCTTC. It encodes CSVAEGGGYNEQFF.

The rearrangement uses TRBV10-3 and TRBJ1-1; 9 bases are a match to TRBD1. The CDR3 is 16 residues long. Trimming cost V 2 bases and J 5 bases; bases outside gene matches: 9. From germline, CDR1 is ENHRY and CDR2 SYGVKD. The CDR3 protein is CAISEPQGARITEAFF. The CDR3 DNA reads TGTGCCATCAGTGAGCCACAGGGGGCGCGAATAACTGAAGCTTTCTTT.